This T cell receptor beta chain was sequenced during a study of blood T cell repertoires in COVID-19. Study as a whole: Spain, Italy and the United States supplied samples that represented acute and convalescent COVID-19. The analysed material was cDNA or gDNA that came from T cells, B-cell-depleted T cells, or PBMCs.

This clone showed up just once. It was during active infection that Seattle patients were enrolled and then longitudinally followed. Trimming left V 3 bases short and J 0 bases short, with 15 bases between. The V gene's germline CDR1 is SGHRS and CDR2 YFSETQ. This CDR3 has 16 amino acids. Authors' processing steps: Reference gene primer amplification in the assay estimated nucleated cell counts. Some clones are missing from TCRdb's copy, which holds only in-frame ones; the method was immunoSEQ multiplex PCR. V, J and clone size are taken as reported in that table, and D and trimming were inferred from the DNA itself. The profile covers 200,000 to 250,000 clones, with about 90% appearing a single time and 0.82% taken by the ten largest.

The sample comprised peripheral blood. This receptor was obtained from a man in his fifties or sixties with COVID-19, enrolled during active disease. The V gene is TRBV5-1, the J gene TRBJ1-1, with no clear D. The CDR3 protein is CASSWPAEGLNTEAFF. The DNA of the CDR3 is TGCGCCAGCAGCTGGCCCGCGGAGGGCTTGAACACTGAAGCTTTCTTT.